This T cell receptor beta chain is drawn from a study of blood T cells in healthy people across ages. Germline CDR1 is SGHRS and CDR2 is YFSETQ. The V segment lost 4 bases and the J segment 4 bases; nucleotides outside the gene matches: 4. The CDR3 is 14 amino acids. A second PCR, run for 7 to 11 cycles, used a sample-barcoded 5' primer plus a J-beta primer mix. In TCRdb, the 5' RACE reads were re-called with MiXCR into one record per CDR3 protein. The sample has about 780,000 distinct CDR3 sequences, 46% seen once. This clonotype originated in an elderly man in good health. The sequenced sample consisted of blood. The rearrangement joins TRBV5-1 to TRBJ2-1, with 8 bases identical to TRBD1. In DNA, the CDR3 is TGCGCCAGCAGCGTGGGACAGGAGTACAATGAGCAGTTCTTC. This encodes CASSVGQEYNEQFF.